These 27 T cell receptor beta chains came from one sample sequenced in a study of T-cell memory formation after mild COVID-19. TCRdb independently ran MiXCR on the 5' RACE reads; one entry per CDR3 protein. The data contain 400,000 to 450,000 distinct CDR3 sequences, roughly 18% of them singletons. Sequences were obtained from PBMCs or a T cell subset sorted from them (not recorded which). The receptors derive from a man between 18 and 35 years old who had mild COVID-19 (a few samples of this study predate the infection). Cell type and time point are not known.

This sequence joins TRBV7-9 and TRBJ1-4; D is ambiguous. CDR1 and CDR2 from the germline V gene are SEHNR and FQNEAQ (reference sequence). The V end lost 5 bases, the J end lost 7 bases, and 8 bases lay between the germline ends. The CDR3 spans 12 residues. The CDR3 coding sequence is TGTGCCAGCAGCGTGTCGGGTGAAAAACTGTTTTTT. This sequence encodes CASSVSGEKLFF.

The chain carries TRBV15 and TRBJ1-1, with no clear D. In germline, CDR1 is LNHNV, CDR2 YYDKDF (reference sequence). V was cut by 5 bases and J by 1 base, with 11 bases left in between. The CDR3 covers 14 residues. The CDR3 DNA sequence: TGTGCCACCAGCGAGACGCGGAAGAACACTGAAGCTTTCTTT. Translation: CATSETRKNTEAFF. The full variable domain, with the rest looked up from reference TRBV15 and TRBJ1-1, is DAMVIQNPRYQVTQFGKPVTLSCSQTLNHNVMYWYQQKSSQAPKLLFHYYDKDFNNEADTPDNFQSRRPNTSFCFLDIRSPGLGDTAMYLCATSETRKNTEAFFGQGTRLTVV.

This chain joins TRBV7-2 and TRBJ2-2, with a possible D match to TRBD1 (5 bases). In germline, CDR1 is SGHTA, CDR2 FQGNSA. The CDR3 covers 14 residues. V was pared by 0 bases and J by 6 bases, with 8 bases between. This CDR3 is CASSLAQGPGELFF. The CDR3 DNA sequence: TGTGCCAGCAGCTTAGCGCAGGGTCCCGGGGAGCTGTTTTTT.

The chain has TRBV7-9 and TRBJ2-2; 9 nucleotides line up with TRBD1. CDR3 size: 16 residues. Germline CDR1 SEHNR, CDR2 FQNEAQ (reference sequence). J gave up 7 bases and V 10 bases, and 16 bases lay outside the gene matches. The CDR3 loop reads CATQHRDRVKVGELFF. The CDR3 DNA reads TGTGCCACCCAACACCGGGACAGGGTTAAGGTCGGGGAGCTGTTTTTT.

This clonotype occurred many times. This sequence joins TRBV7-2 and TRBJ2-5; D is unresolved. The V end was cut by 1 base, the J end by 1 base, with 1 base between. The CDR3 spans 12 residues. Germline lookup yields CDR1 SGHTA and CDR2 FQGNSA. CDR3 bases: TGTGCCAGCAGCTTAGTCCAAGAGACCCAGTACTTC. Translated, it gives CASSLVQETQYF.

This clonotype was seen only a few times. The DNA for the CDR3 is TGTGCCAGCAGCTTAGCGCTGAGTCTTTCAAGCTCCTACAATGAGCAGTTCTTC. It is translated as CASSLALSLSSSYNEQFF. The chain is built from TRBV7-8 and TRBJ2-1; no clear D gene. The germline gives CDR1 SGHVS, CDR2 FQNEAQ. The CDR3 length is 18 residues. V lost 0 bases and J 0 bases, leaving 15 bases between the germline ends.

This chain joins TRBV7-9 and TRBJ1-5; perhaps TRBD1 as D (5 bases). CDR3 length: 15 residues. Trimming removed 5 bases at V and 4 bases at J, with 15 bases between. From germline, CDR1 is SEHNR and CDR2 FQNEAQ (reference sequence). The CDR3 nucleotides are TGTGCCAGCAGCCCTGAGGGTGGGGGAAATCAGCCCCAGCATTTT. This gives the protein CASSPEGGGNQPQHF.

V and J are TRBV7-9 and TRBJ2-7; 7 bases agree with TRBD2. V was pared by 9 bases and J by 7 bases, with 15 bases of the junction left unmatched. This CDR3 contains 14 residues. Germline values: CDR1 SEHNR, CDR2 FQNEAQ (reference sequence). The CDR3 DNA reads as TGTGCCAGGAGCCCCCAAGGGGAGGGTGGAGAGCAGTACGTC. It specifies CARSPQGEGGEQYV.

V usage is TRBV7-8 and J usage is TRBJ2-3; D is ambiguous. This CDR3 comprises 13 residues. CDR1 SGHVS and CDR2 FQNEAQ come from the germline V gene. Trimming left V 2 bases short and J 4 bases short, with 7 bases between. The CDR3 bases are TGTGCCAGCAGCTTACCAGGATCAGATACGCAGTATTTT. This translates into CASSLPGSDTQYF. Combining the CDR3 with reference TRBV7-8 and TRBJ2-3 gives the whole variable domain GAGVSQSPRYKVAKRGQDVALRCDPISGHVSLFWYQQALGQGPEFLTYFQNEAQLDKSGLPSDRFFAERPEGSVSTLKIQRTQQEDSAVYLCASSLPGSDTQYFGPGTRLTVL.

Note on this clonotype: Because the CDR3 is missing its conserved closing phenylalanine or tryptophan, this is likely a read error. CDR3 sequence: CASSSGGGQPQHL. Written as DNA, the CDR3 is TGTGCCAGCAGTTCCGGAGGGGGTCAGCCCCAGCATTTG. The V and J genes are TRBV12-3 or TRBV12-4 and TRBJ1-5; D might be TRBD1 (6 bases). V was pared by 4 bases and J by 6 bases, with 10 bases between. The CDR3 covers 13 residues.

The V and J genes are TRBV6-2 or TRBV6-3 and TRBJ2-1; D not resolved. Trimming shortened V by 2 bases and J by 9 bases, and 20 bases separated the two germline ends. The CDR3 runs 16 residues. Germline V gene data show CDR1 as MNHEY and CDR2 as SVGEGT. The CDR3 is CASSYPTDAMFAEQFF. In DNA, the CDR3 is TGTGCCAGCAGTTACCCCACAGACGCTATGTTCGCTGAGCAGTTCTTC.

V is TRBV24-1 and J is TRBJ2-3; no definite D call. V was pared by 4 bases and J by 9 bases, with 13 bases between. CDR3 length: 13 residues. CDR1 and CDR2 (germline): KGHDR, SFDVKD. CDR3 nucleotides: TGTGCCACCAGTGACCTCGGTCGCCCGACGCAGTATTTT. Translating gives CATSDLGRPTQYF.

The sample holds a few counts of this clonotype. The gene calls are TRBV20-1 and TRBJ1-1; TRBD1 matches at 8 bases. Germline assignment: CDR1 DFQATT and CDR2 SNEGSKA (reference sequence). Unmatched junction bases numbered 6, after V lost 0 bases and J lost 12 bases. The CDR3 extends over 12 amino acids. The CDR3 DNA reads as TGCAGTGCTAGAGATCTGGACAGGGCGACTTTCTTT. Translated, it gives CSARDLDRATFF.

This chain joins TRBV14 and TRBJ2-7, with D possibly TRBD1 on 5 matching bases. V lost 3 bases, J lost 6 bases, and 12 bases lay in between. Germline V CDR1 and CDR2: SGHDN, FVKESK. This CDR3 has 13 residues. In DNA, the CDR3 is TGTGCCAGCAGCCATAGAACAGGTGGCGAGCAGTACGTC. Protein: CASSHRTGGEQYV.

The V and J genes are TRBV7-2 and TRBJ1-1; D is unclear. V lost 0 bases, J lost 0 bases, and 8 bases lay in between. There are 15 residues in the CDR3. Germline V lookup: CDR1 SGHTA, CDR2 FQGNSA. The CDR3 DNA reads as TGTGCCAGCAGCTTAGCTCCAGGAGTGAACACTGAAGCTTTCTTT. This sequence encodes CASSLAPGVNTEAFF.

The chain has TRBV7-2 and TRBJ1-1, with D maybe TRBD1 (6 bases). Trimming took 0 bases from V and 5 from J, leaving 13 bases between them. Germline CDR1 is SGHTA and CDR2 is FQGNSA. The CDR3 spans 15 residues. This CDR3 is CASSLAWGRGTEAFF. The CDR3 DNA follows: TGTGCCAGCAGCTTAGCGTGGGGGCGCGGAACTGAAGCTTTCTTT.

CDR3 amino acids: CASSPIAGATSYEQYV. The CDR3 coding sequence is TGTGCCAGCAGTCCCATAGCGGGGGCGACCTCCTACGAGCAGTACGTC. The V gene is TRBV28, the J gene TRBJ2-7; 9 nucleotides line up with TRBD2. The CDR3 covers 16 residues. J gave up 0 bases and V 5 bases, and 8 bases lay outside the gene matches. The V gene's germline CDR1 is MDHEN and CDR2 SYDVKM.

This clonotype was seen a handful of times. CDR3 nucleotide sequence: TGTGCCAGCCTGTGGACGGCGGAGGGCTATGGCTACACCTTC. The encoded protein is CASLWTAEGYGYTF. The J gene is TRBJ1-2, the V gene TRBV7-2, with D unclear. Trimming removed 8 bases from V and 4 bases from J, with 17 bases in between. CDR1 and CDR2 (germline): SGHTA, FQGNSA. The CDR3 consists of 14 residues. The entire variable domain, with the rest obtained from reference TRBV7-2 and TRBJ1-2, is as follows: GAGVSQSPSNKVTEKGKDVELRCDPISGHTALYWYRQSLGQGLEFLIYFQGNSAPDKSGLPSDRFSAERTGGSVSTLTIQRTQQEDSAVYLCASLWTAEGYGYTFGSGTRLTVV.

The table lists this clonotype with many counts. The genes are TRBV7-2 and TRBJ2-1; D could derive from TRBD1 or TRBD2 (6 bases each). V was trimmed by 4 bases and J by 6 bases, leaving 22 bases between them. This CDR3 spans 17 amino acids. Per the germline V gene, CDR1 is SGHTA and CDR2 is FQGNSA. This CDR3 reads CASSSRGDPEGLNEQFF. The CDR3 region has the DNA TGTGCCAGCAGCTCTAGGGGGGACCCGGAGGGGCTCAATGAGCAGTTCTTC.

The gene calls are TRBV18 and TRBJ1-4; a weak D match, TRBD1 (5 bases). Germline values: CDR1 KGHSH, CDR2 LQKENI. The CDR3 loop spans 15 amino acids. V was trimmed by 3 bases and J by 5 bases, leaving 13 bases between them. CDR3 DNA: TGTGCCAGCTCACCGCAACAGGAGACGAATGAAAAACTGTTTTTT. Its translation is CASSPQQETNEKLFF. Variable domain in full (rest from reference TRBV18 and TRBJ1-4): NAGVMQNPRHLVRRRGQEARLRCSPMKGHSHVYWYRQLPEEGLKFMVYLQKENIIDESGMPKERFSAEFPKEGPSILRIQQVVRGDSAAYFCASSPQQETNEKLFFGSGTQLSVL.

This clonotype was observed a single time. The chain has TRBV20-1 and TRBJ2-7, with a weak D call TRBD2 (5 bases). CDR1 is DFQATT, CDR2 SNEGSKA, per germline (reference sequence). The CDR3 sequence is 16 residues long. V lost 1 base to trimming and J lost 2 bases, with 18 bases between them. CDR3 sequence reads: CSARVDAEGKTYEQYF. The CDR3 DNA reads TGCAGTGCTAGAGTTGATGCCGAGGGAAAAACCTACGAGCAGTACTTC.

This chain joins TRBV20-1 and TRBJ2-1; 8 nucleotides line up with TRBD2. CDR1 is DFQATT, CDR2 SNEGSKA, per germline (reference sequence). J lost 0 bases, V lost 2 bases, and 3 bases had no gene match. The CDR3 is 15 residues long. The CDR3 loop reads CSARTGGPSYNEQFF. CDR3 sequence (DNA): TGCAGTGCTAGAACGGGGGGGCCCTCCTACAATGAGCAGTTCTTC.

This clonotype was detected a few times. The V and J genes are TRBV4-3 and TRBJ2-3, with D tentatively TRBD2 (6 bases). This CDR3 is 15 amino acids long. V was clipped by 0 bases and J by 3 bases, with 10 bases between them. Germline V gene data show CDR1 as LGHNA and CDR2 as YSLEER. The CDR3, as DNA: TGCGCCAGCAGCCAAGACCCAGGGACTACAGATACGCAGTATTTT. Protein: CASSQDPGTTDTQYF.

This clonotype was recorded a few times. The chain links TRBV7-9 to TRBJ2-2, with unresolved D. The germline V gene has CDR1 SEHNR and CDR2 FQNEAQ (reference sequence). The ends were cut back, 4 bases at V and 1 base at J, with 7 bases in the middle. The CDR3 extends over 14 amino acids. The CDR3 protein is CASSSWVNTGELFF. The CDR3 DNA reads TGTGCCAGCAGCTCTTGGGTGAACACCGGGGAGCTGTTTTTT.

This clonotype was observed a few times. The rearrangement links TRBV4-3 to TRBJ1-1; D remains unclear. V lost 0 bases and J lost 1, with 6 bases in between. This CDR3 is 14 amino acids long. Looked up from germline, CDR1 is LGHNA and CDR2 is YSLEER. CDR3 residues: CASSQEGRNTEAFF. The CDR3 nucleotides are TGCGCCAGCAGCCAAGAAGGCAGGAACACTGAAGCTTTCTTT.

This clonotype was detected a few times. The chain joins TRBV27 to TRBJ2-2; D is undetermined. The CDR3 is 13 residues long. Germline V gene data show CDR1 as MNHEY and CDR2 as SMNVEV (reference sequence). V was clipped by 2 bases and J by 7 bases, with 8 bases between them. Here the CDR3 DNA reads TGTGCCAGCAGTTTAGTCAAGGGCGGGGAGCTGTTTTTT. Protein product: CASSLVKGGELFF.

This clonotype showed up just a few times. This chain joins TRBV3-1 and TRBJ1-1; D might be TRBD1 (5 bases). The germline V gene encodes CDR1 LGHDT and CDR2 YNNKEL (reference sequence). The CDR3 is 14 residues long. The V end lost 4 bases, the J end lost 4 bases, and 13 bases lay between the germline ends. Written as DNA, the CDR3 is TGTGCCAGCAGCCCCCGCAGGGAGGGCACTGAAGCTTTCTTT. It codes for CASSPRREGTEAFF. The whole variable domain, filled in from reference TRBV3-1 and TRBJ1-1, reads DTAVSQTPKYLVTQMGNDKSIKCEQNLGHDTMYWYKQDSKKFLKIMFSYNNKELIINETVPNRFSPKSPDKAHLNLHINSLELGDSAVYFCASSPRREGTEAFFGQGTRLTVV.